Listed below are T cell receptor beta chains from one sample, sequenced in a study of cytomegalovirus exposure and HLA in healthy donors. TCRdb's table, derived via immunoSEQ multiplex PCR, lists solely in-frame clones and lacks some. The table shows around 160,000 clones, with nearly 80% occurring only once. Sequences were obtained from PBMCs. The receptors here all came from a man aged 35 to 55 in good health and CMV-seropositive. The CDR3 runs from the conserved cysteine through the conserved F or W. Fields, in order: J gene, V gene, clone size, D gene, CDR3 DNA, CDR3 protein. D genes are given only for firm matches. For some rows the clone size is stated as once, few or many, or as a class when expanded; others skip it.

TRBJ1-1	TRBV5-5	NA	NA	TGTGCCAGCAGCTGGGAGTCTTACACTGAAGCTTTCTTT	CASSWESYTEAFF
TRBJ1-5	TRBV21-1	NA	NA	TGTGCCAGCAACTACTACCCGGAGGGACCCCATTATGGGCCCCAGCATTTT	CASNYYPEGPHYGPQHF
TRBJ2-7	TRBV6-5	NA	NA	TGTGCCAGCAGTCTCTTCTCCTACGAGCAGTACTTC	CASSLFSYEQYF
TRBJ2-7	TRBV14	NA	NA	TGTGCCAGCAGCCAAGAAACAGGGTCCTACGAGCAGTACTTC	CASSQETGSYEQYF
TRBJ2-7	TRBV5-1	NA	TRBD2	TGCGCCAGCAGCTTGGCCGTAAGCGGGAGGCCCTCCTACGAGCAGTACTTC	CASSLAVSGRPSYEQYF
TRBJ1-1	TRBV18	NA	NA	TGTGCCAGCTCAGAATCTATGAACACTGAAGCTTTCTTT	CASSESMNTEAFF
TRBJ2-3	TRBV19	few	TRBD1	TGTGCCAGTAAGGGGACAGGGGCCTCAGATACGCAGTATTTT	CASKGTGASDTQYF
TRBJ1-1	TRBV29-1	NA	NA	TGCAGCGTTGAAGATCCATTTGCAGGCACTGAAGCTTTCTTT	CSVEDPFAGTEAFF
TRBJ2-1	TRBV28	few	NA	TGTGCCAGCACCCCGACTAGTGTGCCTTCCTACAATGAGCAGTTCTTC	CASTPTSVPSYNEQFF
TRBJ1-1	TRBV6-5	NA	NA	TGTGCCAGCACCGCCCGGGGGGTCACTGAAGCTTTCTTT	CASTARGVTEAFF
TRBJ1-1	TRBV7-8	once	NA	TGTGCCAGCAGCTTAGTAGGAGGGACGTCGAGCACTGAAGCTTTCTTT	CASSLVGGTSSTEAFF
TRBJ1-2	TRBV28	NA	NA	TGTGCCAGCAGTTTATGGGGGCTAGGCAGGGGAAGTGATGGCTACACCTTC	CASSLWGLGRGSDGYTF
TRBJ1-4	TRBV10-3	NA	NA	TGTGCCATCAGTGCGGGAGCAACTAATGAAAAACTGTTTTTT	CAISAGATNEKLFF
TRBJ2-7	TRBV28	NA	NA	TGTGCCAGCAGTTCCGCGGACTTAAGATCCTACGAGCAGTACTTC	CASSSADLRSYEQYF
TRBJ2-1	TRBV11-2	NA	TRBD2	TGTGCCAGCAGCTTAAGCGGGGAGAGGCAGTTCTTC	CASSLSGERQFF
TRBJ2-7	TRBV28	NA	TRBD1	TGTGCCAGCAGTACTAGGACAGGGAGTTCGGACGAGCAGTACTTC	CASSTRTGSSDEQYF
TRBJ2-2	TRBV6-5	NA	NA	TGTGCCAGCAGTTACTCGAGAGGCACCGGGGAGCTGTTTTTT	CASSYSRGTGELFF
TRBJ1-4	TRBV7-9	NA	NA	TGTTCCAGCAGCGATCAGGGTACTTATAATGAAAAACTGTTTTTT	CSSSDQGTYNEKLFF
TRBJ1-5	TRBV28	NA	NA	TGTGCCAGCAGTTTGATCCAAGACTCCTACCAGCCCCAGCATTTT	CASSLIQDSYQPQHF
TRBJ2-3	TRBV18	NA	TRBD2	TGTGCCAGCTCAGCGCCCCTAGCGGGAGTGGATACGCAGTATTTT	CASSAPLAGVDTQYF
TRBJ2-2	TRBV9	NA	TRBD1	TGTGCCAGCAGCGCCGAGGGGGCCACTCAGATTCCCGGGGAGCTGTTTTTT	CASSAEGATQIPGELFF
TRBJ2-7	TRBV5-1	NA	NA	TGCGCCAGCAGCTTGATCCGGGGAGACTACGAGCAGTACTTC	CASSLIRGDYEQYF
TRBJ2-7	TRBV5-1	NA	NA	TGCGCCAGCAGTCATGGGGGGAGGACTCTTGCCTACGAGCAGTACTTC	CASSHGGRTLAYEQYF
TRBJ2-2	TRBV27	NA	NA	TGTGCCAGCAGTTCAGGGGTTCAGGGCGGGGAGCTGTTTTTT	CASSSGVQGGELFF
TRBJ2-7	TRBV10-3	NA	TRBD1	TGTGCCATCAGCGAAGGGACAGGGGGCTACGAGCAGTACTTC	CAISEGTGGYEQYF
TRBJ2-7	TRBV28	once	NA	TGTGCCAGCAGTTTTAACACCTACGAGCAGTACTTC	CASSFNTYEQYF
TRBJ1-1	TRBV29-1	NA	NA	TGCAGCGTACGCAGGGAAAACACTGAAGCTTTCTTT	CSVRRENTEAFF
TRBJ2-7	TRBV5-6	NA	TRBD1	TGTGCCAGCAGGTCTGACAGGGGCCCAACCTACGAGCAGTACTTC	CASRSDRGPTYEQYF
TRBJ1-1	TRBV6-1	NA	NA	TGTGCCAGCAGTGTTTCCTTCGCTGAAGCTTTCTTT	CASSVSFAEAFF
TRBJ1-1	TRBV5-1	NA	NA	TGTGCCAGCAGCTTGGGAGTGGGAGCTTTTGAAGCTTTCTTT	CASSLGVGAFEAFF
TRBJ2-7	TRBV5-5	few	TRBD1	TGTGCCAGCAGCGTCGGGACAGCAAAATCCTACGAGCAGTACTTC	CASSVGTAKSYEQYF
TRBJ2-3	TRBV25-1	NA	TRBD1	TGTGCCAGCAGTGAGCTGAGGGGGCTAGAGGCAGATACGCAGTATTTT	CASSELRGLEADTQYF
TRBJ1-1	TRBV5-8	NA	NA	TGTGCCAGCAGCTTAGTGGTGGAGACGGGAGCTTTCTTT	CASSLVVETGAFF
TRBJ2-7	TRBV5-6	NA	TRBD2	TGTGCCAGCAGCTCGAATCCGACTAGCGGGGCCTCCTACGAGCAGTACTTC	CASSSNPTSGASYEQYF
TRBJ2-3	TRBV5-1	NA	NA	TGCGCCAGCAGCTTGGTCCCGGCAGGGGATGCCACAGATACGCAGTATTTT	CASSLVPAGDATDTQYF
TRBJ2-7	TRBV5-1	NA	NA	TGCGCCAGCAGCCCCCGGTCGGGCAGGGCTTCCTACGAGCAGTACTTC	CASSPRSGRASYEQYF
TRBJ2-7	TRBV7-9	NA	NA	TGTTCCAGCATTGGACTCAATTACGAGCAGTACTTC	CSSIGLNYEQYF
TRBJ1-5	TRBV18	NA	NA	TGTGCCAGCTCACTGACGACAGGAGATCAGCCCCAGCATTTT	CASSLTTGDQPQHF
TRBJ2-1	TRBV25-1	NA	TRBD2	TGTGCCAGCAGTGACCGGGTAGCGGGAGATGATGAGCAGTTCTTC	CASSDRVAGDDEQFF
TRBJ1-4	TRBV6-1	once	NA	TGTGCCAGTCTTTTAGGGGCGGCTAATGAAAAACTGTTTTTT	CASLLGAANEKLFF
TRBJ2-1	TRBV19	NA	TRBD1	TGTGCCAGTAGTGGGGGTGCGACAGGGGTTGGAAATGAGCAGTTCTTC	CASSGGATGVGNEQFF
TRBJ1-5	TRBV7-2	NA	NA	TGTGCCAGCAGCTTAATGTCGGGGGTCGGCAATCAGCCCCAGCATTTT	CASSLMSGVGNQPQHF
TRBJ2-5	TRBV10-3	NA	TRBD1	TGTGCCATCAGTGAGCCCGGACAGGGCACAGAGACCCAGTACTTC	CAISEPGQGTETQYF